The 13 T cell receptor beta chains listed next were all sequenced from one sample in a study of CD8 T cells in Susac syndrome. Random hexamers primed reverse transcription of about 0.5 to 1 ug RNA. TCRdb reanalysed the immunoSEQ multiplex PCR reads using MiXCR and keeps one entry per CDR3 protein. The sample holds fewer than 80,000 distinct CDR3 sequences, approximately 95% seen once. The sample comprised CD8+ T cells from PBMCs. All receptors come from a human donor in good health.

The V and J genes are TRBV7-9 and TRBJ2-7, with D perhaps TRBD1 (6 bases). Per the germline V gene, CDR1 is SEHNR and CDR2 is FQNEAQ (reference sequence). V dropped 4 bases and J dropped 2 bases, with 9 bases sitting between them. This CDR3 is 13 amino acids long. The CDR3 nucleotides are TGTGCCAGCAGCTACAGGGCTACCTACGAGCAGTACTTC. Translation gives CASSYRATYEQYF.

The rearrangement links TRBV6-6 to TRBJ2-3; tentative D call: TRBD2 (5 bases). V was clipped by 6 bases and J by 6 bases, with 19 bases between them. Looked up from germline, CDR1 is MNHNY and CDR2 is SVGAGI (reference sequence). The CDR3 is 15 residues long. In DNA form, the CDR3 reads TGTGCCAGCAGGCAAACAATAGCGCCTACGGATACGCAGTATTTT. Residues: CASRQTIAPTDTQYF.

CDR3 amino acids: CASSSSYSNQPQHF. CDR3 sequence (DNA): TGTGCCAGCAGTTCCTCTTATAGCAATCAGCCCCAGCATTTT. This chain joins TRBV12-3 or TRBV12-4 and TRBJ1-5; D remains unclear. This CDR3 has 14 residues. The germline V and J ends were trimmed by 4 bases and 0 bases, with 7 bases remaining between them.

This rearrangement joins TRBV6-9 to TRBJ2-5; D is perhaps TRBD1 or TRBD2 (6 bases each). CDR1 MNHGY and CDR2 SVAAGI come from the germline V gene. CDR3 length: 15 residues. V was trimmed by 7 bases and J by 4 bases, leaving 19 bases between them. The CDR3 DNA reads as TGTGCCAGCAAGAAAGGACAGAGCGGGCGAGAGACCCAGTACTTC. Residues: CASKKGQSGRETQYF.

V usage is TRBV6-5 and J usage is TRBJ2-7, with D perhaps TRBD2 (5 bases). V was trimmed by 7 bases and J by 2 bases, leaving 9 bases between them. This CDR3 region has 12 residues. Germline assignment: CDR1 MNHEY and CDR2 SVGAGI. The CDR3 region has the DNA TGTGCCAGCATCTCGGAGGCCTACGAGCAGTACGTC. Translating gives CASISEAYEQYV.

The gene calls are TRBV2 and TRBJ2-5; TRBD2 matches 7 bases. After removal of 7 bases from V and 2 bases from J, the junction contained 22 bases not matched to a gene. The CDR3 spans 19 residues. Germline V gene sequence: CDR1 SNHLY, CDR2 FYNNEI. The DNA for the CDR3 is TGTGCCAGCACCGGATTTAAGAGCGGGGAACCCCTGCCTCAAGAGACCCAGTACTTC. Translation: CASTGFKSGEPLPQETQYF.

The chain combines TRBV27 with TRBJ2-3; no definite D call. CDR1 is MNHEY, CDR2 SMNVEV, per germline (reference sequence). Trimming removed 4 bases at V and 0 bases at J, with 5 bases between. CDR3 length equals 13 residues. CDR3: CASSYASTDTQYF. The CDR3 DNA follows: TGTGCCAGCAGTTATGCTAGCACAGATACGCAGTATTTT.

The chain recombines TRBV7-6 with TRBJ1-2; D remains ambiguous. The germline V and J ends were trimmed by 4 bases and 5 bases, with 14 bases remaining between them. This CDR3 comprises 14 residues. Germline lookup yields CDR1 SGHVS and CDR2 FNYEAQ. The CDR3 spells CASSSLHREYGYTF. The CDR3 DNA sequence: TGTGCCAGCAGCTCACTGCACCGGGAGTATGGCTACACCTTC. Full variable domain (rest looked up from reference TRBV7-6 and TRBJ1-2): GAGVSQSPRYKVTKRGQDVALRCDPISGHVSLYWYRQALGQGPEFLTYFNYEAQQDKSGLPNDRFSAERPEGSISTLTIQRTEQRDSAMYRCASSSLHREYGYTFGSGTRLTVV.

The rearrangement joins TRBV27 to TRBJ2-7; D gene uncertain. Trimming removed 2 bases at V and 2 bases at J, with 7 bases between. Germline CDR1 reads MNHEY; CDR2 reads SMNVEV (reference sequence). This CDR3 comprises 13 residues. The CDR3 sequence is CASSLIGTYEQYF. CDR3 DNA sequence: TGTGCCAGCAGTTTAATTGGGACCTACGAGCAGTACTTC.

The CDR3 DNA follows: TGTGCCAGCAGTTTGTGGGTAGAAGGCGGGGAGCTGTTTTTT. Translation gives CASSLWVEGGELFF. The J gene is TRBJ2-2, the V gene TRBV28; D not resolved. In germline, CDR1 is MDHEN, CDR2 SYDVKM. V lost 3 bases and J lost 7, with 12 bases in between. The CDR3 covers 14 residues. The full variable domain, in which reference TRBV28 and TRBJ2-2 provide the parts outside the CDR3, is DVKVTQSSRYLVKRTGEKVFLECVQDMDHENMFWYRQDPGLGLRLIYFSYDVKMKEKGDIPEGYSVSREKKERFSLILESASTNQTSMYLCASSLWVEGGELFFGEGSRLTVL.

The V gene is TRBV20-1, the J gene TRBJ1-1, with D perhaps matching TRBD1 (5 bases). Germline lookup yields CDR1 DFQATT and CDR2 SNEGSKA (reference sequence). The ends were cut back, 0 bases at V and 3 bases at J, with 11 bases in the middle. The CDR3 covers 14 residues. CDR3 sequence (DNA): TGCAGTGCTAGAGATCTGTGGGGGGACACTGAAGCTTTCTTT. As protein: CSARDLWGDTEAFF.

The chain links TRBV9 to TRBJ2-1; 11 bases are a match to TRBD2. V was pared by 3 bases and J by 8 bases, with 13 bases of the junction left unmatched. Germline CDR1 is SGDLS and CDR2 is YYNGEE. There are 17 residues in the CDR3. The CDR3 sequence is CASSGSLAGGRIDEQFF. CDR3 in DNA: TGTGCCAGCAGCGGGTCGTTAGCGGGGGGGCGGATCGATGAGCAGTTCTTC.

This clonotype was counted once. CDR3 protein: CASSPRALAWGYTGELFF. CDR3 nucleotides: TGTGCCAGCAGTCCTCGGGCCCTCGCTTGGGGTTACACCGGGGAGCTGTTTTTT. The J gene is TRBJ2-2, the V gene TRBV28; no definite D call. The CDR3 is 18 residues long. CDR1 is MDHEN, CDR2 SYDVKM, per germline. Trimming left V 5 bases short and J 3 bases short, with 22 bases between.